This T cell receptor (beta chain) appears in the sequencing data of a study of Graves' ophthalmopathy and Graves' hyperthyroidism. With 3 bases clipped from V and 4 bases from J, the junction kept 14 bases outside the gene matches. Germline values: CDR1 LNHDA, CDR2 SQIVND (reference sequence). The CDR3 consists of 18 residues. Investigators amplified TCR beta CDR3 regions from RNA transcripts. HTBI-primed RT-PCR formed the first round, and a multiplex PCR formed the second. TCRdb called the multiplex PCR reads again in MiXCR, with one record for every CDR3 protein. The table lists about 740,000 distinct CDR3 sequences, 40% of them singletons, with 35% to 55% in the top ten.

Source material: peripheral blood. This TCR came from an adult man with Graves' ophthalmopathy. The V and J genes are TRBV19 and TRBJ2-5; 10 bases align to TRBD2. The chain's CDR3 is CASSIAGLAAIGGETQYF. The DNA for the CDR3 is TGTGCCAGTAGTATCGCCGGACTAGCGGCTATCGGAGGAGAGACCCAGTACTTC.